The 2 T cell receptor beta chains reported below all come from one sample, sequenced in a study of blood T cell repertoires in COVID-19. Only in-frame clones appear in the TCRdb table, and some are missing; sequencing was by immunoSEQ multiplex PCR. Here the sample spans tens of thousands of clones, more than 75% being singletons. Sequencing was carried out using peripheral blood. The receptors derive from a human donor in a cohort sampled during active COVID-19.

V is TRBV27 and J is TRBJ1-1; D possibly corresponds to TRBD1 (6 bases). With 5 bases removed from V and 4 bases from J, the gap between germline ends came to 11 bases. Per germline, CDR1 MNHEY and CDR2 SMNVEV (reference sequence). The CDR3 totals 13 residues. The DNA for the CDR3 is TGTGCCAGCAGTCAGGGGAAGTTCACTGAAGCTTTCTTT. As protein: CASSQGKFTEAFF.

This clone came up a few times. This CDR3 is also generated by other DNA sequences in the sample. The V and J genes are TRBV9 and TRBJ2-7; 9 nucleotides line up with TRBD2. The CDR3 is made up of 14 amino acids. V lost 0 bases to trimming and J lost 2 bases; unmatched junction nucleotides: 0. CDR1 and CDR2 (germline): SGDLS, YYNGEE. The CDR3 sequence: CASSVGGGAYEQYF. CDR3 nucleotide sequence: TGTGCCAGCAGCGTAGGCGGGGGGGCCTACGAGCAGTACTTC.